This T cell receptor beta chain was recorded in a study of Ad26.COV2.S vaccination and SARS-CoV-2 variants. Study summary: The study gave Ad26.COV2.S intramuscularly, once or twice 56 days apart.

The CDR3 consists of 16 residues. CDR1 is SGHTA, CDR2 FQGNSA, per germline. V was cut by 5 bases and J by 2 bases, with 18 bases left in between. General observations from the study: The TCR-based breadth and depth measures might underestimate overall T cell responses.

A note on this clone: Its matching antigen is unknown.

Treatment: 15 to 20 received Ad26.COV2.S at low or high dose, single or two shots; roughly 5 received placebo; per-sample allocation not given. Day 63 following the first vaccine or placebo injection was when the samples were taken. Assay: immunoSEQ multiplex PCR; the TCRdb copy retains only in-frame clones and omits some. Here the sample spans hundreds of thousands of clones, roughly 87% being singletons. The chain uses TRBV7-2 and TRBJ1-1; a possible D gene is TRBD1 (5 bases). The starting material was peripheral blood, obtained in a trial of Ad26.COV2.S vaccine versus placebo. The receptor was derived from a person aged 18-65 years who received the Ad26.COV2.S COVID-19 vaccine or a placebo. The CDR3 protein is CASSPGGKGINTEAFF. CDR3 bases: TGTGCCAGCAGCCCTGGGGGTAAAGGGATTAACACTGAAGCTTTCTTT.